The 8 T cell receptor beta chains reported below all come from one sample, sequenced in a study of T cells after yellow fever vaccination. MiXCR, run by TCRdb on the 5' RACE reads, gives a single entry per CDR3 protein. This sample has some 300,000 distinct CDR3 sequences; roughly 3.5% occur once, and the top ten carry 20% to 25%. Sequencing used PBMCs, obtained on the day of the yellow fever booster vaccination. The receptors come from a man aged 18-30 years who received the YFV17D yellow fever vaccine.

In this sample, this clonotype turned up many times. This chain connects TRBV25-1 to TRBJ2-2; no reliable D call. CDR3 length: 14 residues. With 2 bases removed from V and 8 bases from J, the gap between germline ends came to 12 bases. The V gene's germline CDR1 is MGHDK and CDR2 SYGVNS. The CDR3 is CASSEGGPSGELFF. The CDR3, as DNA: TGTGCCAGCAGTGAAGGCGGCCCGTCGGGGGAGCTGTTTTTT.

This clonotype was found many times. CDR3 in amino acids: CASSLGTGKTTNYGYTF. Written as DNA, the CDR3 is TGCGCCAGCAGCTTGGGGACAGGGAAAACGACTAACTATGGCTACACCTTC. This chain connects TRBV5-1 to TRBJ1-2, with 8 bases that match TRBD1. CDR3 size: 17 residues. CDR1 and CDR2 (germline): SGHRS, YFSETQ. The V and J ends lost 0 bases and 0 bases, in that order; junction bases with no gene match: 7.

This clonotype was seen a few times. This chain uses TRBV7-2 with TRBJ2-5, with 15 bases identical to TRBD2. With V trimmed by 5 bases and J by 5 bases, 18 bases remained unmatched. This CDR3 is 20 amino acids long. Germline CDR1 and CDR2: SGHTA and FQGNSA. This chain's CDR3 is CASSQIGLAGGLGSQETQYF. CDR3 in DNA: TGTGCCAGCAGCCAAATAGGACTAGCGGGGGGGCTGGGTTCTCAGGAGACCCAGTACTTC.

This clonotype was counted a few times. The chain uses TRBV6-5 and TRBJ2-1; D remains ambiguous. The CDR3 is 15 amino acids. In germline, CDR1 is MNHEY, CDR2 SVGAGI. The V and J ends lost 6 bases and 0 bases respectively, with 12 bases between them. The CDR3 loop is CASRKGLSSYNEQFF. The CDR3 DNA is TGTGCCAGCAGAAAAGGGCTGAGCTCCTACAATGAGCAGTTCTTC.

In nucleotides, the CDR3 is TGCAGCGTGGCGACTAGCGGTACTAGCACAGATACGCAGTATTTT. Protein: CSVATSGTSTDTQYF. The genes are TRBV29-1 and TRBJ2-3, with 9 bases identical to TRBD2. V lost 6 bases and J lost 0; bases outside the gene matches: 7. Germline CDR1 reads SQVTM; CDR2 reads ANQGSEA. This CDR3 is 15 amino acids long.

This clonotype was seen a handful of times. CDR3 nucleotide sequence: TGTGCCAGCAGCCAAGGTGTCGGGGGGGCCGGGACCGGGGAGCTGTTTTTT. Translating gives CASSQGVGGAGTGELFF. The rearrangement links TRBV3-1 to TRBJ2-2; 8 bases agree with TRBD2. CDR1 and CDR2 from the germline V gene are LGHDT and YNNKEL (reference sequence). The CDR3 has 17 residues. Trimming cost V 1 base and J 5 bases; bases outside gene matches: 9.

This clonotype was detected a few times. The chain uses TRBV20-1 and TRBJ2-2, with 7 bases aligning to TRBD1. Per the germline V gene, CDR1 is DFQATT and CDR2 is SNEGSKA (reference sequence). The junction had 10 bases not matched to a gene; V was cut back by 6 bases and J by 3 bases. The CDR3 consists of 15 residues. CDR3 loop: CSAQKTGMDTGELFF. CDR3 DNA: TGCAGTGCCCAAAAGACAGGGATGGACACCGGGGAGCTGTTTTTT.

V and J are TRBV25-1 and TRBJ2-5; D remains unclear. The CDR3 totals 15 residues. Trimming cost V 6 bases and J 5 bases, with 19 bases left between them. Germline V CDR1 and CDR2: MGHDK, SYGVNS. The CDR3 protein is CASSSGVGGPETQYF. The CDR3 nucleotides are TGTGCCAGCAGCTCAGGAGTGGGCGGCCCGGAGACCCAGTACTTC.